The source of this TCR beta chain is a study of identical twins. Everyone who donated was a healthy Caucasian. Note on this clonotype: Antigen: not known.

From the 5' RACE reads, TCRdb called clonotypes with MiXCR, one entry per CDR3 protein. The sample lists 550,000 to 700,000 distinct CDR3 sequences; more than 9% were seen once. J was trimmed by 4 bases and V by 5 bases; bases with no gene match: 8. This CDR3 has 15 amino acids. The germline V gene has CDR1 SEHNR and CDR2 FQNEAQ (reference sequence). Study results and caveats: It was possible that invariant MAIT and iNKT cells partly confounded the zero-insertion analyses.

This sample was also put to use in a study of yellow fever vaccine responses in identical twins.

The rearrangement uses TRBV7-9 and TRBJ2-3; TRBD1 matches 8 bases. The source is a woman aged 18 to 35 in good health. The material sequenced was PBMCs. The CDR3 region is CASSRQGHYPDTQYF. DNA for the CDR3: TGTGCCAGCAGCCGACAGGGGCATTATCCAGATACGCAGTATTTT.